This TCR beta chain emerged from a study of blood T cells in healthy people across ages. Healthy Caucasian individuals from Russia aged 6 to 90 served as donors. Trimming at V came to 2 bases and at J to 7 bases, leaving 9 bases not matched to a gene. CDR1 is SEHNR and CDR2 is FQNEAQ in the germline V gene (reference sequence). The CDR3 length is 16 residues. Study findings and constraints: Naive T cell percentage and TCR beta diversity correlated strongly.

This clonotype was counted at least ten times. Its cognate antigen is unknown. A second about 6 to 12 cycle PCR used barcoded and J-beta primers. MiXCR was run by TCRdb on the 5' RACE reads, yielding one entry per CDR3 protein. The data hold 900,000 to 950,000 distinct CDR3 sequences, with almost 30% observed a single time. These data are also associated with another study on T cells of mothers and their children. That source notes: The analysis detected no persistent microchimeric T cell clones.

This chain uses TRBV7-9 with TRBJ2-1; 9 nucleotides line up with TRBD1. Material for sequencing was blood. This receptor was taken from a middle-aged woman in good health. The CDR3 nucleotides are TGTGCCAGCAGCTTATTCTGGGACAGGGTTGATAATGAGCAGTTCTTC. It translates to CASSLFWDRVDNEQFF.